The 31 T cell receptor beta chains presented below share a single source sample, sequenced in a study of T cells in Graves' hyperthyroidism and ophthalmopathy. RNA transcripts served as the template for amplifying TCR beta CDR3 regions. The HTBI primer set drove a first-round RT-PCR of the TCR CDR3. TCRdb independently ran MiXCR on the multiplex PCR reads; one entry per CDR3 protein. The table lists roughly 560,000 distinct CDR3 sequences, 14% to 15% of them singletons, with around 4% in the top ten. Sequenced input: blood. All receptors derive from a woman in her thirties or forties with Graves' ophthalmopathy.

This clonotype was seen only a few times. The rearrangement joins TRBV5-1 to TRBJ2-7, with TRBD2 matching 12 bases. The CDR3 is 16 residues long. After removal of 0 bases from V and 3 bases from J, the junction contained 4 bases not matched to a gene. The germline CDR1 and CDR2 sequences are SGHRS and YFSETQ. For the CDR3, the DNA is TGCGCCAGCAGCTTGGCCAAGACTAGCGGGAGCTACGAGCAGTACTTC. Encoded protein: CASSLAKTSGSYEQYF.

This clonotype was counted a single time. The rearrangement uses TRBV5-1 and TRBJ2-5, with D tentatively TRBD1 (5 bases). The length of the CDR3 is 16 residues. The V end lost 0 bases, the J end lost 2 bases, and 14 bases lay between the germline ends. CDR1 is SGHRS, CDR2 YFSETQ, per germline. As DNA, the CDR3 is TGCGCCAGCAGCTTGGGAGGCTACAGGTGTCAAGAGACCCAGTACTTC. Translation gives CASSLGGYRCQETQYF.

V is TRBV6-2 or TRBV6-3 and J is TRBJ1-1; D remains unclear. This CDR3 is 11 amino acids long. The germline V gene has CDR1 MNHEY and CDR2 SVGEGT. V lost 2 bases to trimming and J lost 7 bases, with 5 bases between them. CDR3 in amino acids: CASSYAVEAFF. The CDR3 bases are TGTGCCAGCAGTTACGCAGTTGAAGCTTTCTTT.

This clonotype has a count of ten or more. This chain joins TRBV20-1 and TRBJ1-2, with TRBD1 as a possible D gene (6 bases). V gave up 6 bases and J gave up 3 bases, with 14 bases separating them. The CDR3 contains 13 residues. Germline CDR1 reads DFQATT; CDR2 reads SNEGSKA (reference sequence). The DNA of the CDR3 is TGCAGTGCCCAGAGGGGACACGACTATGGCTACACCTTC. Its translation is CSAQRGHDYGYTF.

V and J are TRBV12-3 or TRBV12-4 and TRBJ2-3, with TRBD1 as a possible D gene (6 bases). The CDR3 spans 15 residues. V was shortened by 6 bases and J by 0 bases, with 13 bases between the two germline ends. CDR3 amino acids: CASRRDKGSTDTQYF. The DNA of the CDR3 is TGTGCCAGCAGACGGGACAAGGGTAGCACAGATACGCAGTATTTT.

The table lists this clonotype with many counts. CDR3 in DNA: TGTGCCAGCAGTCCGGGGGGGATCTCTGAAGCTTTCTTT. This gives the protein CASSPGGISEAFF. The gene calls are TRBV6-5 and TRBJ1-1; tentative D call: TRBD1 (5 bases). The CDR3 consists of 13 residues. V was cut by 5 bases and J by 6 bases, with 13 bases left in between. Looked up from germline, CDR1 is MNHEY and CDR2 is SVGAGI.

This clonotype appeared many times. The chain couples TRBV30 to TRBJ2-5; D gene ambiguous. V lost 1 base, J lost 0 bases, and 6 bases lay in between. CDR1 and CDR2 from the germline V gene are GTSNPN and SVGIG (reference sequence). This CDR3 is 13 amino acids long. The CDR3 sequence: CAWSGSHQETQYF. As DNA, the CDR3 is TGTGCCTGGAGTGGTAGTCACCAAGAGACCCAGTACTTC.

This clonotype was seen at least ten times. The rearrangement joins TRBV20-1 to TRBJ2-7, with TRBD2 identical over 9 bases. V was pared by 5 bases and J by 4 bases, with 9 bases of the junction left unmatched. From germline, CDR1 is DFQATT and CDR2 SNEGSKA (reference sequence). The CDR3 length is 14 residues. The DNA of the CDR3 is TGCAGTGCTTTAACCGGGACTAGCTGGTACGAGCAGTACTTC. Protein: CSALTGTSWYEQYF.

Comment on this clonotype: This may come from a read error, since a much larger clone is one base off. This CDR3 fails to terminate in the conserved phenylalanine or tryptophan, so it likely reflects a read error. J is TRBJ1-1 and V is TRBV30; D might be TRBD1 (6 bases). V dropped 3 bases and J dropped 6 bases, with 14 bases sitting between them. CDR1 is GTSNPN, CDR2 SVGIG, per germline (reference sequence). This CDR3 spans 13 amino acids. CDR3 nucleotide sequence: TGTGCCTGGAGGCCCGCGGGGGCCGCTGAAGCTTTCTCT. Translating it yields CAWRPAGAAEAFS.

This clonotype was seen at least ten times. The chain's CDR3 is CASRTIGRTGQETQYF. In nucleotides, the CDR3 is TGTGCCAGCAGAACAATCGGCCGGACAGGGCAAGAGACCCAGTACTTC. The rearrangement uses TRBV6-2 or TRBV6-3 and TRBJ2-5; TRBD1 aligns across 8 bases. V trimming: 6 bases; J trimming: 2 bases; junction bases outside the gene matches: 11. Per germline, CDR1 MNHEY and CDR2 SVGEGT. There are 16 residues in the CDR3.

This chain joins TRBV5-1 and TRBJ2-1; 11 bases are shared with TRBD2. The germline CDR1 and CDR2 sequences are SGHRS and YFSETQ. Trimming removed 4 bases from V and 6 bases from J; junction bases left unmatched: 3. This CDR3 has 14 amino acids. This CDR3 is CASSVSGRGNEQFF. The CDR3 DNA reads TGCGCCAGCAGCGTTAGCGGGAGGGGCAATGAGCAGTTCTTC.

This clonotype was recorded many times. This rearrangement joins TRBV2 to TRBJ2-7; D gene ambiguous. V lost 4 bases and J 3 bases, leaving 16 bases between the germline ends. The CDR3 consists of 15 residues. The germline gives CDR1 SNHLY, CDR2 FYNNEI. The CDR3 loop reads CASSGEESPGYEQYF. In DNA form, the CDR3 reads TGTGCCAGCAGTGGGGAAGAGTCTCCCGGCTACGAGCAGTACTTC. Based on the CDR3 plus reference TRBV2 and TRBJ2-7, the full variable domain is EPEVTQTPSHQVTQMGQEVILRCVPISNHLYFYWYRQILGQKVEFLVSFYNNEISEKSEIFDDQFSVERPDGSNFTLKIRSTKLEDSAMYFCASSGEESPGYEQYFGPGTRLTVT.

Details on this clonotype: Relative to the germline gene, one junction end is altered; a read error may explain this. The chain joins TRBV12-3 or TRBV12-4 to TRBJ2-5; D uncertain. The CDR3 has 12 residues. CDR3 in DNA: TGTGCCAGCAGTTCGCACCAAGAGACCCAGTGCTTC. It codes for CASSSHQETQCF.

The V and J genes are TRBV4-2 and TRBJ2-2; 7 bases are a match to TRBD2. V shed 0 bases and J 1 base; nucleotides not matched to a gene: 2. The CDR3 loop spans 16 amino acids. The germline CDR1 and CDR2 sequences are LGHNA and YNFKEQ. The CDR3 sequence is CASSQEAGVNTGELFF. CDR3 sequence (DNA): TGTGCCAGCAGCCAAGAGGCGGGAGTGAACACCGGGGAGCTGTTTTTT.

This clonotype was seen more than once but under ten times. CDR3 nucleotide sequence: TGCAGTGCCCTCACAGGGGGCACAGGGTACGAGCAGTACTTC. Amino acids: CSALTGGTGYEQYF. The chain links TRBV20-1 to TRBJ2-7; the match to TRBD1 covers 9 bases. Germline CDR1 is DFQATT and CDR2 is SNEGSKA (reference sequence). The CDR3 loop spans 14 amino acids. Trimming removed 6 bases from V and 4 bases from J; junction bases left unmatched: 10.

In this sample, this clonotype turned up a few times. One base away lies a much larger clone, so this may be a sequencing read error. V gene TRBV12-3 or TRBV12-4 combines with J gene TRBJ2-3; no firm D call. There are 12 residues in the CDR3. Trimming stripped 1 base from V and 5 bases from J, with 4 bases between. This CDR3 is CASSLEGDTQYF. CDR3 coding DNA: TGTGCCAGCAGTTTAGAGGGAGATACGCAGTATTTT.

The chain links TRBV30 to TRBJ1-2; D may be TRBD1 (6 bases). Germline V CDR1 and CDR2: GTSNPN, SVGIG (reference sequence). V gave up 1 base and J gave up 0 bases, with 6 bases separating them. This CDR3 has 13 amino acids. The DNA for the CDR3 is TGTGCCTGGAGTGGGACAGCTAACTATGGCTACACCTTC. Its translation: CAWSGTANYGYTF.

This clonotype was seen repeatedly, ten times or more. V usage is TRBV7-3 and J usage is TRBJ2-7, with D possibly TRBD2 on 6 matching bases. CDR3 length: 13 residues. CDR1 is SGHTA, CDR2 FQGTGA, per germline. Trimming removed 5 bases at V and 2 bases at J, with 10 bases between. In DNA form, the CDR3 reads TGTGCCAGCAGCCCGGGAGTTACCTACGAGCAGTACTTC. Residues: CASSPGVTYEQYF.

The chain uses TRBV12-3 or TRBV12-4 and TRBJ2-7, with D maybe TRBD2 (7 bases). The germline V and J ends were trimmed by 6 bases and 4 bases, with 16 bases remaining between them. The CDR3 covers 14 residues. CDR3 sequence reads: CASSYGGARYEQYF. DNA for the CDR3: TGTGCCAGCAGCTATGGGGGGGCGCGTTACGAGCAGTACTTC.

This clonotype was counted ten times or more. The V and J genes are TRBV7-2 and TRBJ2-7; D is perhaps TRBD1 (5 bases). V lost 5 bases, J lost 5 bases, and 19 bases lay in between. Germline CDR1 SGHTA, CDR2 FQGNSA. The CDR3 length is 15 residues. This CDR3 reads CASSLLGQGIDEQYF. The CDR3 coding sequence is TGTGCCAGCAGCCTTCTCGGGCAGGGAATCGACGAGCAGTACTTC.

This clonotype was found many times. The rearrangement links TRBV27 to TRBJ1-1; TRBD1 matches 11 bases. Germline CDR1 reads MNHEY; CDR2 reads SMNVEV (reference sequence). Trimming at V came to 1 base and at J to 4 bases, leaving 5 bases not matched to a gene. The CDR3 has 16 amino acids. The CDR3 reads CASSLLVGTGGTEAFF. The DNA of the CDR3 is TGTGCCAGCAGTTTATTAGTGGGGACAGGGGGCACTGAAGCTTTCTTT.

This clonotype has a count of ten or more. The chain recombines TRBV6-5 with TRBJ2-7; 7 positions agree with TRBD1. V was clipped by 7 bases and J by 0 bases; unmatched bases: 3. Germline lookup yields CDR1 MNHEY and CDR2 SVGAGI. This CDR3 is built from 13 residues. CDR3 in amino acids: CASTTGDSYEQYF. The CDR3 DNA follows: TGTGCCAGCACCACAGGGGACTCCTACGAGCAGTACTTC.

This chain uses TRBV6-2 or TRBV6-3 with TRBJ2-5; D might be TRBD1 (5 bases). V was trimmed by 0 bases and J by 5 bases, leaving 13 bases between them. The CDR3 spans 15 residues. CDR1 and CDR2 from the germline V gene are MNHEY and SVGEGT. Written as DNA, the CDR3 is TGTGCCAGCAGTTACTCCCAGACAGACCTGGAGACCCAGTACTTC. It codes for CASSYSQTDLETQYF.

In this sample, this clonotype turned up many times. The V call is TRBV19, the J call TRBJ1-1; D remains unclear. The V and J ends lost 3 bases and 4 bases respectively, with 6 bases between them. This CDR3 is built from 12 residues. Germline V CDR1 and CDR2: LNHDA, SQIVND (reference sequence). The CDR3 DNA reads TGTGCCAGTAGTATCGGAAGCACTGAAGCTTTCTTT. This encodes CASSIGSTEAFF.

This clonotype has a count of ten or more. The V and J genes are TRBV20-1 and TRBJ2-2, with 7 bases that match TRBD2. The CDR3 contains 15 residues. Germline CDR1 and CDR2: DFQATT and SNEGSKA (reference sequence). V shed 0 bases, J shed 5 bases, and the junction held 6 bases outside the gene matches. CDR3 residues: CSARDETSSTGELFF. The CDR3 nucleotides are TGCAGTGCTAGAGATGAGACTAGCTCTACCGGGGAGCTGTTTTTT.

In this sample, this clonotype turned up many times. V is TRBV2 and J is TRBJ2-7; 7 positions agree with TRBD2. V was pared by 9 bases and J by 0 bases, with 11 bases of the junction left unmatched. This CDR3 has 15 amino acids. CDR1 is SNHLY, CDR2 FYNNEI, per germline. The CDR3 protein is CASQSPGGSSYEQYF. The CDR3 DNA follows: TGTGCCAGTCAGTCGCCGGGGGGTAGCTCCTACGAGCAGTACTTC.

The table lists this clonotype with many counts. The chain recombines TRBV18 with TRBJ2-5; D uncertain. This CDR3 region has 13 residues. Germline lookup yields CDR1 KGHSH and CDR2 LQKENI. Trimming shortened V by 3 bases and J by 5 bases, and 10 bases separated the two germline ends. The CDR3 here is CASSPQTKETQYF. For the CDR3, the DNA is TGTGCCAGCTCACCGCAGACCAAGGAGACCCAGTACTTC.

This clonotype was seen more than once but under ten times. V gene TRBV14 combines with J gene TRBJ2-7; D call uncertain. Trimming removed 1 base at V and 0 bases at J, with 7 bases between. The germline CDR1 and CDR2 sequences are SGHDN and FVKESK. The length of the CDR3 is 14 residues. CDR3 residues: CASSQVRHSYEQYF. CDR3 nucleotides: TGTGCCAGCAGCCAAGTACGACACTCCTACGAGCAGTACTTC.

The V gene is TRBV30, the J gene TRBJ2-7; 7 nucleotides agree with TRBD2. The germline V gene has CDR1 GTSNPN and CDR2 SVGIG (reference sequence). The CDR3 has 16 residues. V was pared by 3 bases and J by 5 bases, with 16 bases of the junction left unmatched. CDR3 DNA sequence: TGTGCCTGGAGCCCCCTGACTAGCTTGAAGTTTGACGAGCAGTACTTC. Its translation: CAWSPLTSLKFDEQYF.

This clonotype was seen more than once but under ten times. CDR3 sequence: CAWSDLTGGHIYEQYF. The CDR3 bases are TGTGCCTGGAGTGACCTCACAGGGGGACACATCTACGAGCAGTACTTC. J is TRBJ2-7 and V is TRBV30; TRBD1 matches 8 bases. The germline V gene encodes CDR1 GTSNPN and CDR2 SVGIG (reference sequence). V lost 1 base and J lost 3; bases outside the gene matches: 11. The CDR3 has 16 amino acids. The full variable domain, its missing parts supplied by reference TRBV30 and TRBJ2-7, is SQTIHQWPATLVQPVGSPLSLECTVEGTSNPNLYWYRQAAGRGLQLLFYSVGIGQISSEVPQNLSASRPQDRQFILSSKKLLLSDSGFYLCAWSDLTGGHIYEQYFGPGTRLTVT.

The sample holds a few counts of this clonotype. The conserved closing phenylalanine or tryptophan is absent in this CDR3, likely reflecting a read error. The chain recombines TRBV6-1 with TRBJ2-7, with D perhaps TRBD1 (6 bases). The V gene lost 5 bases and the J gene lost 2 bases, with 16 bases spanning the gap. CDR1 and CDR2 (germline): MNHNS, SASEGT. The CDR3 length is 15 residues. The CDR3 sequence is CASSIQQGLPYEQYL. The CDR3 nucleotides are TGTGCCAGCAGTATTCAACAGGGCCTTCCCTACGAGCAGTACCTC.